Below are 22 T cell receptor beta chains sequenced from a single sample in a study of T cell clonality in common variable immunodeficiency. Method: immunoSEQ multiplex PCR; TCRdb's copy keeps in-frame clones and lacks some. The sample includes about 60,000 clones, none of them occurring once. The sequenced sample consisted of peripheral blood mononuclear cells. These receptors were collected from a person aged 18 to 75 in good health.

This clone was detected a few times. The missing CDR3 end, 3 residues past where the read stops, is filled in from the germline J gene. V usage is TRBV5-1 and J usage is TRBJ2-1; 12 nucleotides align to TRBD2. J gave up 4 bases and V 4 bases, and 3 bases lay outside the gene matches. CDR3 length: 15 amino acids. The germline V gene has CDR1 SGHRS and CDR2 YFSETQ. CDR3 in amino acids: CASSRTSGAYNEQFF. Partial CDR3 DNA: TGCGCCAGCAGCCGGACTAGCGGGGCTTACAATGAG. Looking up the rest from reference TRBV5-1 and TRBJ2-1 gives the full variable domain: KAGVTQTPRYLIKTRGQQVTLSCSPISGHRSVSWYQQTPGQGLQFLFEYFSETQRNKGNFPGRFSGRQFSNSRSEMNVSTLELGDSALYLCASSRTSGAYNEQFFGPGTRLTVL.

This clone has at least ten counts. Read data end 3 residues before the CDR3 end; the end is taken from the germline J gene. This chain joins TRBV29-1 and TRBJ1-2; possible D gene TRBD1, 5 bases. CDR3 length equals 13 residues. Germline-derived CDR1 and CDR2 are SQVTM and ANQGSEA. V lost 7 bases to trimming and J lost 0 bases, with 12 bases between them. The CDR3 reads CSASEGPNYGYTF. The covered CDR3 bases are TGCAGCGCATCTGAGGGGCCTAACTATGGC.

Regarding this clone: The read terminates 3 residues ahead of where the CDR3 ends, so the germline J gene completes it. This chain links TRBV20-1 with TRBJ2-1; a possible D gene is TRBD2 (6 bases). Germline lookup yields CDR1 DFQATT and CDR2 SNEGSKA (reference sequence). Trimming stripped 0 bases from V and 0 bases from J, with 12 bases between. CDR3 length equals 16 residues. This CDR3 is CSARDLAASSYNEQFF. The DNA read from the CDR3 is TGCAGTGCTAGAGATTTAGCGGCCAGCTCCTACAATGAG.

This clone was seen repeatedly, ten times or more. The DNA ends 3 residues before the CDR3 does, and the rest of the CDR3 is filled in from the germline J gene. V gene TRBV7-9 combines with J gene TRBJ2-3; 10 bases line up with TRBD1. Germline V gives CDR1 SEHNR, CDR2 FQNEAQ (reference sequence). This CDR3 has 15 residues. V shed 5 bases and J 6 bases; nucleotides not matched to a gene: 8. The sequenced CDR3 bases are TGTGCCAGCAGCCGTCCGGGACAGGGGTCTGATACG. Its protein product is CASSRPGQGSDT. The CDR3 in its entirety is CASSRPGQGSDTQYF.

This clone was found many times. The read falls 3 residues short of the CDR3 end, and the missing part is taken from the germline J gene. The rearrangement joins TRBV28 to TRBJ2-5; 14 nucleotides agree with TRBD2. J lost 1 base, V lost 1 base, and 2 bases had no gene match. CDR1 is MDHEN and CDR2 is SYDVKM in the germline V gene. The CDR3 is 17 residues long. The part of the CDR3 DNA that was read is TGTGCCAGCAGTTTATCGGGACTAGCGGGAGTCCAAGAGACC. Its translation: CASSLSGLAGVQET. The complete CDR3 protein is CASSLSGLAGVQETQYF.

This clone was recorded many times. The read terminates 3 residues ahead of where the CDR3 ends, so the germline J gene completes it. V is TRBV7-2 and J is TRBJ1-6, with unresolved D. Germline CDR1 is SGHTA and CDR2 is FQGNSA. The CDR3 runs to 11 residues. The sequenced part of the CDR3 DNA is TGTGCCAGCAGCTCACGCGGTACC. Translation: CASSSRGT. The whole CDR3 protein reads CASSSRGTLHF.

There are many counts of this clone. The read falls 3 residues short of the CDR3 end, and the missing part is taken from the germline J gene. The chain combines TRBV10-1 with TRBJ2-1; D remains ambiguous. Trimming took 0 bases from V and 1 from J, leaving 10 bases between them. Per germline, CDR1 WNHNN and CDR2 SYGVQD (reference sequence). CDR3 length equals 16 residues. The CDR3 reads CASSESSQASYNEQFF. The sequenced part of the CDR3 DNA is TGCGCCAGCAGTGAGTCTTCCCAGGCGTCCTACAATGAG.

At least ten counts were recorded for this clone. The read falls 3 residues short of the CDR3 end, and the missing part is taken from the germline J gene. The V and J genes are TRBV19 and TRBJ2-7; TRBD1 is a possible D gene (6 bases). V was clipped by 4 bases and J by 2 bases, with 12 bases between them. CDR3 size: 14 residues. Germline V gives CDR1 LNHDA, CDR2 SQIVND (reference sequence). CDR3 amino acids: CASSRGHIAYEQYF. The sequenced CDR3 bases are TGTGCCAGTAGTAGGGGACATATTGCCTACGAG.

This clone occurred many times. The read ends 3 residues before the CDR3 terminus; that terminus is restored from the germline J gene. The chain uses TRBV20-1 and TRBJ1-1; 7 bases align to TRBD1. CDR3 length equals 15 residues. Germline V CDR1 and CDR2: DFQATT, SNEGSKA (reference sequence). V shed 1 base, J shed 2 bases, and the junction held 7 bases outside the gene matches. The part of the CDR3 DNA that was read is TGCAGTGCTAGAGTTCCGGGACAGCTAAACACTGAA. This codes for CSARVPGQLNTE. The entire CDR3 protein reads CSARVPGQLNTEAFF.

This clone was picked up many times. With the read ending 3 residues before the CDR3 end, the germline J gene is used to fill in that end. V and J are TRBV12-3 or TRBV12-4 and TRBJ2-3; 12 nucleotides line up with TRBD2. V was pared by 5 bases and J by 5 bases, with 5 bases of the junction left unmatched. CDR3 size: 15 residues. The CDR3 bases that were read are TGTGCCAGCAGTCAGACTAGCGGGAGTGAAGATACG. Protein product: CASSQTSGSEDT. The CDR3 reads in full as CASSQTSGSEDTQYF.

This clone was recorded many times. The read ends 3 residues before the CDR3 terminus; that terminus is restored from the germline J gene. The chain is built from TRBV7-2 and TRBJ1-6; D is perhaps TRBD1 (6 bases). Germline CDR1 reads SGHTA; CDR2 reads FQGNSA. This CDR3 is built from 15 residues. V lost 3 bases to trimming and J lost 10 bases, with 16 bases between them. The sequenced CDR3 bases are TGTGCCAGCAGCTTCACCGGGACATCAGGGTCACCC. This codes for CASSFTGTSGSP. The full CDR3 is CASSFTGTSGSPLHF.

In this sample, this clone turned up many times. The read finishes 3 residues shy of the CDR3 end, and the germline J gene is used to complete it. This chain joins TRBV20-1 and TRBJ2-2; 9 bases are a match to TRBD1. The CDR3 extends over 15 amino acids. Germline CDR1 DFQATT, CDR2 SNEGSKA (reference sequence). V trimming: 3 bases; J trimming: 5 bases; junction bases outside the gene matches: 7. The part of the CDR3 DNA that was read is TGCAGTGCTAGGCTCGGGGACAGGGTTACCGGGGAG. Its protein is CSARLGDRVTGE. In full, the CDR3 is CSARLGDRVTGELFF.

This clone was detected a few times. The CDR3 extends 3 residues past the end of the read, so its final part is completed from the germline J gene. The chain couples TRBV5-1 to TRBJ1-2; 7 nucleotides line up with TRBD1. The CDR3 has 15 residues. The V and J ends lost 1 base and 2 bases, in that order; junction bases with no gene match: 5. Looked up from germline, CDR1 is SGHRS and CDR2 is YFSETQ. The CDR3 sequence: CASSLLGQPNYGYTF. The DNA read from the CDR3 is TGCGCCAGCAGCTTGCTGGGACAGCCCAACTATGGC.

This clone was seen repeatedly, ten times or more. The read ends 3 residues early relative to the CDR3; the germline J gene fills the gap. The V gene is TRBV11-2, the J gene TRBJ2-7; no definite D call. V was cut by 0 bases and J by 6 bases, with 6 bases left in between. The CDR3 runs to 12 residues. The germline V gene encodes CDR1 SGHAT and CDR2 FQNNGV. CDR3: CASSLDLSEQYF. CDR3 DNA, as far as it was read: TGTGCCAGCAGCTTAGATCTATCCGAG.

This clone was detected many times. From the germline J gene comes the end of the CDR3, since the read stops 3 residues before it. The chain couples TRBV29-1 to TRBJ2-1, with a tentative D call TRBD1 (5 bases). The CDR3 has 13 residues. Trimming took 5 bases from V and 4 from J, leaving 12 bases between them. Germline CDR1 is SQVTM and CDR2 is ANQGSEA. The CDR3 here is CSVWTRVYNEQFF. The sequenced CDR3 bases are TGCAGCGTTTGGACAAGGGTATACAATGAG.

This clone was detected ten times or more. The CDR3 end lies 3 residues beyond the end of the read and is filled in from the germline J gene. The rearrangement uses TRBV20-1 and TRBJ2-3; the match to TRBD2 covers 16 bases. CDR1 and CDR2 from the germline V gene are DFQATT and SNEGSKA (reference sequence). The CDR3 totals 15 residues. Unmatched junction bases numbered 3, after V lost 6 bases and J lost 3 bases. The covered CDR3 bases are TGCAGTGCCGGGACTAGCGGGAGGGAGACAGATACG. Translated: CSAGTSGRETDT. The complete CDR3 sequence is CSAGTSGRETDTQYF.

This clone was recorded at least ten times. The read terminates 3 residues ahead of where the CDR3 ends, so the germline J gene completes it. This rearrangement joins TRBV6-1 to TRBJ2-5, with TRBD2 identical over 10 bases. The CDR3 is 15 amino acids. The trim removed 1 base at V and 6 bases at J, leaving 5 bases unmatched. CDR1 and CDR2 from the germline V gene are MNHNS and SASEGT. CDR3 bases read: TGTGCCAGCAGTGAAGAGGTAGCGGGAGGAAAGACC. Protein sequence: CASSEEVAGGKT. The entire CDR3 reads CASSEEVAGGKTQYF.

There are many counts of this clone. The DNA ends 3 residues before the CDR3 does, and the rest of the CDR3 is filled in from the germline J gene. The chain has TRBV5-1 and TRBJ2-2, with 12 positions matching TRBD2. The V gene end was trimmed by 1 base and the J gene end by 4 bases; junction bases not matched to a gene: 2. The germline V gene encodes CDR1 SGHRS and CDR2 YFSETQ. There are 16 residues in the CDR3. CDR3 sequence reads: CASSLTSGRFTGELFF. The CDR3 DNA, read in part, is TGCGCCAGCAGCTTGACTAGCGGGAGGTTCACCGGGGAG.

This clone appeared many times. The CDR3 end falls 3 residues outside the read, so it is completed with the germline J gene. This chain joins TRBV19 and TRBJ2-7; 10 nucleotides align to TRBD2. Germline V gives CDR1 LNHDA, CDR2 SQIVND (reference sequence). The V segment lost 2 bases and the J segment 4 bases; nucleotides outside the gene matches: 8. The CDR3 is 16 amino acids. CDR3 region: CASSINPSGSRYEQYF. CDR3 DNA (partial): TGTGCCAGTAGTATAAACCCTAGCGGGAGTCGTTACGAG.

This clone came up many times. Partial CDR3 DNA: TGTGCCTGGAGTGTGGGACAGGGACCCTACGAG. Its translation: CAWSVGQGPYE. The complete CDR3 reads CAWSVGQGPYEQYF. V usage is TRBV30 and J usage is TRBJ2-7, with 9 nucleotides matching TRBD1. The CDR3 extends 3 residues past the end of the read, so its final part is completed from the germline J gene. Trimming removed 0 bases from V and 2 bases from J; junction bases left unmatched: 2. The length of the CDR3 is 14 residues. CDR1 is GTSNPN and CDR2 is SVGIG in the germline V gene (reference sequence).

In its sample, this clone was seen many times. The read gets to within 3 residues of the CDR3 end, and the germline J gene fills in the rest. The rearrangement uses TRBV2 and TRBJ2-7; 11 nucleotides line up with TRBD2. V trimming: 4 bases; J trimming: 3 bases; junction bases outside the gene matches: 2. In germline, CDR1 is SNHLY, CDR2 FYNNEI. The CDR3 contains 14 residues. This CDR3 is CASSGLAGHYEQYF. The sequenced CDR3 bases are TGTGCCAGCAGTGGACTAGCGGGGCACTACGAG.

This clone was detected ten times or more. The read ends 3 residues early relative to the CDR3; the germline J gene fills the gap. The chain carries TRBV15 and TRBJ2-1; D might be TRBD1 (6 bases). Germline CDR1 and CDR2: LNHNV and YYDKDF (reference sequence). The V and J ends lost 5 bases and 5 bases respectively, with 13 bases between them. The CDR3 covers 14 residues. The CDR3 here is CATSAWTENNEQFF. Partial CDR3 DNA: TGTGCCACCAGCGCCTGGACAGAAAACAATGAG.